Each of the 28 T cell receptor beta chains below was sequenced from the same sample in a study of PD-L1 blockade in urothelial cancer. The method was immunoSEQ multiplex PCR; TCRdb's version includes in-frame clones alone and lacks a portion of them. The sample holds about 80,000 clones, approximately 86% seen once. Sequences were derived from PBMCs, sampled around atezolizumab (anti-PD-L1) treatment. Source of these receptors: a woman in her 70s with urothelial cancer.

The chain combines TRBV5-1 with TRBJ2-7, with 13 bases aligning to TRBD2. The germline gives CDR1 SGHRS, CDR2 YFSETQ. V shed 0 bases, J shed 6 bases, and the junction held 9 bases outside the gene matches. The CDR3 spans 17 residues. In DNA form, the CDR3 reads TGCGCCAGCAGCTTGGAGTCCGGACTAGCGGGAGCCAGCGAGCAGTACTTC. It specifies CASSLESGLAGASEQYF. Using reference TRBV5-1 and TRBJ2-7 for the parts outside the CDR3, the full variable domain is KAGVTQTPRYLIKTRGQQVTLSCSPISGHRSVSWYQQTPGQGLQFLFEYFSETQRNKGNFPGRFSGRQFSNSRSEMNVSTLELGDSALYLCASSLESGLAGASEQYFGPGTRLTVT.

The chain employs TRBV11-2 and TRBJ2-7, with D perhaps TRBD1 (6 bases). This CDR3 comprises 14 residues. Trimming left V 5 bases short and J 4 bases short, with 15 bases between. Germline CDR1 SGHAT, CDR2 FQNNGV. The CDR3 DNA reads as TGTGCCAGCAGCGCCGGACAGTTTACTTACGAGCAGTACTTC. It encodes CASSAGQFTYEQYF.

The chain carries TRBV7-9 and TRBJ2-7; D call uncertain. CDR3 size: 16 residues. Trimming removed 4 bases from V and 3 bases from J, with 19 bases in between. Germline assignment: CDR1 SEHNR and CDR2 FQNEAQ (reference sequence). The CDR3 is CASSSSIGALDYEQYF. CDR3 DNA sequence: TGTGCCAGCAGCTCGTCGATAGGAGCTTTAGACTACGAGCAGTACTTC.

The count of this clone is one. This sequence joins TRBV5-6 and TRBJ2-2; 9 bases are a match to TRBD2. Per the germline V gene, CDR1 is SGHDT and CDR2 is YYEEEE. The J segment lost 7 bases and the V segment lost 0 bases, leaving 4 bases of the junction unmatched. The CDR3 has 15 amino acids. CDR3 loop: CASSLVQREVGELFF. The CDR3 DNA follows: TGTGCCAGCAGCTTGGTCCAGCGGGAGGTCGGGGAGCTGTTTTTT.

The gene calls are TRBV28 and TRBJ2-7; TRBD2 aligns across 10 bases. The CDR3 extends over 17 amino acids. V lost 6 bases to trimming and J lost 5 bases; unmatched junction nucleotides: 16. Germline CDR1 and CDR2: MDHEN and SYDVKM. CDR3 loop: CASSPNGGLAGVDEQYF. The CDR3 coding sequence is TGTGCCAGCAGCCCAAATGGGGGGCTAGCGGGAGTAGACGAGCAGTACTTC.

The V gene is TRBV5-1, the J gene TRBJ2-3, with 10 bases identical to TRBD2. Germline CDR1 reads SGHRS; CDR2 reads YFSETQ. After removal of 0 bases from V and 3 bases from J, the junction contained 4 bases not matched to a gene. CDR3 length equals 16 residues. This CDR3 is CASSLEVSGGTDTQYF. The DNA of the CDR3 is TGCGCCAGCAGCTTGGAGGTTAGCGGGGGGACAGATACGCAGTATTTT.

The chain combines TRBV5-1 with TRBJ2-1; 12 nucleotides line up with TRBD2. Trimming at V came to 2 bases and at J to 8 bases, leaving 8 bases not matched to a gene. Germline lookup yields CDR1 SGHRS and CDR2 YFSETQ. The CDR3 runs to 16 residues. The CDR3 DNA follows: TGCGCCAGCAGCTTAACCGCGGCTAGCGGGAGGGATGAGCAGTTCTTC. It codes for CASSLTAASGRDEQFF.

The chain employs TRBV7-2 and TRBJ2-1; a weak D match, TRBD2 (5 bases). The germline CDR1 and CDR2 sequences are SGHTA and FQGNSA. The ends were cut back, 5 bases at V and 1 base at J, with 9 bases in the middle. The length of the CDR3 is 14 residues. The CDR3 DNA reads as TGTGCCAGCAGCCCTAGCTTATCCTACAATGAGCAGTTCTTC. This translates into CASSPSLSYNEQFF.

The chain recombines TRBV30 with TRBJ1-1; D remains ambiguous. Trimming shortened V by 0 bases and J by 5 bases, and 10 bases separated the two germline ends. There are 13 residues in the CDR3. CDR1 and CDR2 (germline): GTSNPN, SVGIG (reference sequence). CDR3 sequence (DNA): TGTGCCTGGAGTGTTGGGAGTGCTACTGAAGCTTTCTTT. As protein: CAWSVGSATEAFF.

V gene TRBV5-1 combines with J gene TRBJ1-1, with 10 bases aligning to TRBD1. The junction had 2 bases not matched to a gene; V was cut back by 4 bases and J by 8 bases. From germline, CDR1 is SGHRS and CDR2 YFSETQ. There are 12 residues in the CDR3. CDR3 protein: CASSRTGGEAFF. In DNA form, the CDR3 reads TGCGCCAGCAGCCGGACAGGGGGGGAAGCTTTCTTT.

V usage is TRBV5-1 and J usage is TRBJ1-1, with TRBD1 matching over 9 bases. Per the germline V gene, CDR1 is SGHRS and CDR2 is YFSETQ. This CDR3 comprises 15 residues. V lost 4 bases and J lost 8; bases outside the gene matches: 12. CDR3 bases: TGCGCCAGCAGCGCAAACGACGGGGACAGGGAAGAAGCTTTCTTT. Translating it yields CASSANDGDREEAFF. The entire variable domain, with the rest obtained from reference TRBV5-1 and TRBJ1-1, is as follows: KAGVTQTPRYLIKTRGQQVTLSCSPISGHRSVSWYQQTPGQGLQFLFEYFSETQRNKGNFPGRFSGRQFSNSRSEMNVSTLELGDSALYLCASSANDGDREEAFFGQGTRLTVV.

The V and J genes are TRBV7-2 and TRBJ2-7, with a possible D match to TRBD1 (6 bases). V was cut by 5 bases and J by 4 bases, with 9 bases left in between. The CDR3 has 12 amino acids. The V gene's germline CDR1 is SGHTA and CDR2 FQGNSA. The CDR3 DNA is TGTGCCAGCAGCCCGGACAGATACGAGCAGTACTTC. This encodes CASSPDRYEQYF.

The chain links TRBV6-4 to TRBJ1-5; D perhaps matches TRBD1 (6 bases). V was clipped by 5 bases and J by 4 bases, with 9 bases between them. The germline V gene encodes CDR1 MRHNA and CDR2 SNTAGT. The CDR3 extends over 13 amino acids. CDR3 region: CASSKDRNQPQHF. Written as DNA, the CDR3 is TGTGCCAGCAGTAAGGACAGAAATCAGCCCCAGCATTTT.

The V and J genes are TRBV4-1 and TRBJ2-5, with a tentative D call TRBD1 (6 bases). CDR1 MGHRA and CDR2 YSYEKL come from the germline V gene. This CDR3 contains 14 residues. V lost 0 bases and J lost 10, with 15 bases in between. CDR3 loop: CASSQERAGVDQYF. DNA of the CDR3: TGCGCCAGCAGCCAAGAGCGGGCAGGGGTGGACCAGTACTTC.

This clone appeared once. The V call is TRBV7-3, the J call TRBJ2-3; D is possibly TRBD1 (5 bases). The CDR3 consists of 14 residues. Germline-derived CDR1 and CDR2 are SGHTA and FQGTGA. V gave up 2 bases and J gave up 0 bases, with 6 bases separating them. The CDR3 sequence is CASSLDSSTDTQYF. The CDR3 DNA follows: TGTGCCAGCAGCTTAGACAGTAGCACAGATACGCAGTATTTT.

The chain recombines TRBV7-9 with TRBJ2-3; 9 bases line up with TRBD2. This CDR3 contains 16 residues. V lost 2 bases and J lost 4; bases outside the gene matches: 7. Germline CDR1 SEHNR, CDR2 FQNEAQ (reference sequence). The CDR3 DNA reads as TGTGCCAGCAGCTTAAGCGCGGGAGGGCCCTCAGATACGCAGTATTTT. Translated, it gives CASSLSAGGPSDTQYF.

The chain employs TRBV19 and TRBJ1-3; D is uncertain. Germline-derived CDR1 and CDR2 are LNHDA and SQIVND (reference sequence). V shed 5 bases and J shed 1 base, with 9 bases lying between them. CDR3 length equals 14 residues. The CDR3 sequence is CASSLTGSGNTIYF. CDR3 sequence (DNA): TGTGCCAGTAGTTTAACGGGGTCTGGAAACACCATATATTTT.

The chain links TRBV7-9 to TRBJ2-7; D perhaps matches TRBD2 (6 bases). The CDR3 has 12 amino acids. The germline V gene encodes CDR1 SEHNR and CDR2 FQNEAQ (reference sequence). V lost 3 bases and J lost 7, with 10 bases in between. CDR3 sequence reads: CASSLPAGEQYF. CDR3 nucleotide sequence: TGTGCCAGCAGCTTGCCAGCGGGTGAGCAGTACTTC.

The rearrangement joins TRBV4-3 to TRBJ1-1; TRBD1 agrees at 9 bases. The CDR3 contains 17 residues. Germline V CDR1 and CDR2: LGHNA, YSLEER. The V segment lost 0 bases and the J segment 1 base; nucleotides outside the gene matches: 6. This chain's CDR3 is CASSQERTGVPNTEAFF. CDR3 nucleotides: TGCGCCAGCAGCCAAGAGAGGACAGGGGTACCGAACACTGAAGCTTTCTTT.

This rearrangement joins TRBV30 to TRBJ2-7; tentative D call: TRBD2 (5 bases). The CDR3 length is 15 residues. The germline gives CDR1 GTSNPN, CDR2 SVGIG (reference sequence). The ends were cut back, 0 bases at V and 3 bases at J, with 15 bases in the middle. CDR3 in amino acids: CAWSVGLAGLYEQYF. The CDR3, as DNA: TGTGCCTGGAGTGTAGGGCTGGCGGGTCTCTACGAGCAGTACTTC.

This rearrangement joins TRBV4-3 to TRBJ2-1, with a weak D call TRBD2 (6 bases). The CDR3 length is 14 residues. Germline V lookup: CDR1 LGHNA, CDR2 YSLEER. V was cut by 0 bases and J by 8 bases, with 11 bases left in between. The CDR3 protein is CASSQDPGTDEQFF. The CDR3, as DNA: TGCGCCAGCAGCCAAGACCCCGGGACTGATGAGCAGTTCTTC.

The V gene is TRBV28, the J gene TRBJ2-5; the match to TRBD2 covers 11 bases. Germline CDR1 and CDR2: MDHEN and SYDVKM. V gave up 7 bases and J gave up 2 bases; unmatched junction bases: 9. This CDR3 spans 16 amino acids. CDR3 protein: CASTSGRLAGQETQYF. The CDR3 nucleotides read TGTGCCAGCACCTCCGGGAGACTAGCGGGACAAGAGACCCAGTACTTC.

This sequence joins TRBV4-1 and TRBJ2-1; TRBD2 aligns across 12 bases. The CDR3 extends over 15 amino acids. Per germline, CDR1 MGHRA and CDR2 YSYEKL. V gave up 1 base and J gave up 9 bases; unmatched junction bases: 4. CDR3 sequence reads: CASSQALAGGIEQFF. Here the CDR3 DNA reads TGCGCCAGCAGCCAAGCGCTAGCGGGAGGGATTGAGCAGTTCTTC.

V is TRBV5-1 and J is TRBJ2-3; D unclear. V lost 0 bases and J 1 base, leaving 6 bases between the germline ends. The CDR3 loop spans 14 amino acids. Germline V CDR1 and CDR2: SGHRS, YFSETQ. DNA for the CDR3: TGCGCCAGCAGCTTGGCCGGTCGCACAGATACGCAGTATTTT. Its translation: CASSLAGRTDTQYF.

The chain links TRBV10-2 to TRBJ2-2, with TRBD2 matching over 9 bases. V shed 6 bases and J 4 bases; nucleotides not matched to a gene: 3. This CDR3 is 14 amino acids long. Germline CDR1 WSHSY, CDR2 SAAADI. CDR3 sequence reads: CASRDSGGTGELFF. CDR3 coding DNA: TGCGCCAGCAGAGATAGCGGGGGCACCGGGGAGCTGTTTTTT.

The CDR3 nucleotides are TGTGCCAGCAGCTCGACTAGCGGGGCGGCCGGGGAGCTGTTTTTT. This encodes CASSSTSGAAGELFF. The chain joins TRBV5-4 to TRBJ2-2; 11 nucleotides align to TRBD2. The germline gives CDR1 SGHNT, CDR2 YYREEE (reference sequence). V lost 3 bases, J lost 6 bases, and 4 bases stayed unmatched. The CDR3 is 15 residues long.

The CDR3 region is CASSLGLAGGPSIDTQYF. DNA for the CDR3: TGTGCCAGCAGCTTAGGACTAGCGGGGGGGCCTAGTATAGATACGCAGTATTTT. The gene calls are TRBV5-5 and TRBJ2-3; 15 bases agree with TRBD2. The CDR3 has 18 amino acids. J lost 5 bases, V lost 2 bases, and 9 bases had no gene match. Germline assignment: CDR1 SGHKS and CDR2 YYEKEE (reference sequence).

This clone appeared a single time. This chain links TRBV5-1 with TRBJ1-5; possibly TRBD1 for D (6 bases). CDR3 length: 16 amino acids. Germline V gene lookup returns CDR1 SGHRS and CDR2 YFSETQ. Trimming took 1 base from V and 0 from J, leaving 11 bases between them. CDR3 sequence (DNA): TGCGCCAGCAGCTTGAGGGGGGGGGATAGCAATCAGCCCCAGCATTTT. Residues: CASSLRGGDSNQPQHF. Full variable domain (rest looked up from reference TRBV5-1 and TRBJ1-5): KAGVTQTPRYLIKTRGQQVTLSCSPISGHRSVSWYQQTPGQGLQFLFEYFSETQRNKGNFPGRFSGRQFSNSRSEMNVSTLELGDSALYLCASSLRGGDSNQPQHFGDGTRLSIL.